The 21 T cell receptor beta chains below were found in one sample sequenced in a study of tumor-infiltrating lymphocytes in primary liver carcinoma (dated by TCRdb to about 2017). Data came from an Illumina HiSeq 2500. Starting from 500 to 600 ng total RNA, TCRbeta-specific cDNA was produced by reverse transcription with a constant-region primer and ProtoScript II reverse transcriptase. Construction of the TCRbeta libraries relied on three nested rounds of multiplex PCR, following a slightly modified ARM-PCR procedure. The first two PCR rounds used multiplex TRBV1-TRBV30 forward primers with a Cbeta reverse primer, each for about 10 cycles. The public reads were reprocessed in TCRdb via fastp at Q25 and MiXCR, keeping in-frame beta chains. Each entry merges the rows of one CDR3 protein and shows their most common DNA and genes. The sample includes 300,000 to 350,000 distinct CDR3 sequences, with 58% observed a single time. The leading ten clones occupy over 15% of the sample.

RNA from unsorted whole blood was extracted with TRIzol reagent, and germline DNA was obtained with the DNeasy Blood & Tissue kit. The sequenced sample consisted of peripheral blood. These receptors came from a woman between 25 and 40 years old with primary liver carcinoma and hepatitis B virus infection.

About this clonotype itself: This may be a read error: a much more frequent sequence differs by one nucleotide. V usage is TRBV12-3 or TRBV12-4 and J usage is TRBJ1-6; 7 bases map to TRBD1. Trimming removed 4 bases from V and 11 bases from J; junction bases left unmatched: 8. The CDR3 loop spans 14 amino acids. CDR3 amino acids: CASSSGGVSPPLHF. CDR3 in DNA: TGTGCCAGCAGTTCAGGGGGAGTTTCTCCACCCCTCCACTTT.

Comment on this clonotype: A clone one base away is much larger, so this may be a read error. This rearrangement joins TRBV6-1 to TRBJ2-1; D is unclear. Per the germline V gene, CDR1 is MNHNS and CDR2 is SASEGT. The CDR3 sequence is 13 residues long. CDR3 sequence: CARSGVTYNEQFF. The CDR3 DNA follows: TGTGCCAGGAGTGGAGTTACCTACAATGAGCAGTTCTTC.

This clonotype was picked up many times. The chain joins TRBV6-5 to TRBJ1-3, with 8 bases lining up with TRBD1. V lost 6 bases to trimming and J lost 6 bases; unmatched junction nucleotides: 7. Germline lookup yields CDR1 MNHEY and CDR2 SVGAGI. The CDR3 consists of 14 residues. CDR3 residues: CASSFDRGLNTIYF. CDR3 in DNA: TGTGCCAGCAGCTTCGACAGGGGCCTAAACACCATATATTTT.

As to this clonotype: A much larger clone sits a single nucleotide away, making a read error possible. This CDR3 fails to terminate in the conserved phenylalanine or tryptophan, so it likely reflects a read error. V and J are TRBV29-1 and TRBJ1-1; no definite D call. The CDR3 contains 10 residues. Trimming removed 6 bases at V and 10 bases at J, with 12 bases between. From germline, CDR1 is SQVTM and CDR2 ANQGSEA. In nucleotides, the CDR3 is TGCAGCGTATCGGGAAATGGAGCTTTCTCT. Translation: CSVSGNGAFS.

Turning to this clonotype: Given a much more abundant clone one base away, this may be a read error. V is TRBV6-5 and J is TRBJ2-7, with 8 positions matching TRBD2. Per the germline V gene, CDR1 is MNHEY and CDR2 is SVGAGI. The CDR3 is 17 amino acids. DNA of the CDR3: TGTACCAGCAGTTACATGCCCCCGAGCGGGAGTTCCTACGAGCAGTACTTC. Translating it yields CTSSYMPPSGSSYEQYF.

V is TRBV11-2 and J is TRBJ2-3; 10 bases fit TRBD1. Per the germline V gene, CDR1 is SGHAT and CDR2 is FQNNGV. V dropped 5 bases and J dropped 6; count of bases not matched to a gene: 14. The CDR3 has 17 residues. This CDR3 reads CASSPNAGTGVKDTQYF. The DNA for the CDR3 is TGTGCCAGCAGCCCCAACGCCGGGACAGGGGTTAAGGATACGCAGTATTTT.

On this clonotype: A much larger clone differs by one base, so this may be a read error. The chain combines TRBV11-3 with TRBJ2-1; 7 bases match TRBD2. The CDR3 is 15 amino acids. CDR1 is SGHNT and CDR2 is YENEEA in the germline V gene. DNA of the CDR3: TGTGCCAGCAACTTAGGATACCTCGGGGGGAATGAGCAGTTCTTC. This translates into CASNLGYLGGNEQFF.

As for this clonotype: Mismatch with germline at one junction end may stem from a read error. The gene calls are TRBV11-2 and TRBJ1-2; a possible D gene is TRBD1 (6 bases). The germline V gene encodes CDR1 SGHAT and CDR2 FQNNGV. This CDR3 has 13 residues. The CDR3 here is CASSFAQGKGYNF. CDR3 bases: TGTGCCAGCAGCTTTGCTCAGGGGAAAGGCTACAACTTC.

This clonotype was detected once. The chain links TRBV11-2 to TRBJ2-7; a possible D gene is TRBD1 (6 bases). With 5 bases removed from V and 8 bases from J, the gap between germline ends came to 25 bases. The CDR3 has 16 residues. Germline CDR1 reads SGHAT; CDR2 reads FQNNGV. This chain's CDR3 is CASSRGTRARGYKQYF. Here the CDR3 DNA reads TGTGCCAGCAGCCGAGGGACAAGGGCAAGAGGGTACAAGCAGTACTTC.

This clonotype was seen ten or more times. CDR3 nucleotide sequence: TGTGCCAGCAGGATCACCTACAGGGGAAACACTGAAGCTTTCTTT. Translation: CASRITYRGNTEAFF. The rearrangement links TRBV6-2 or TRBV6-3 to TRBJ1-1; TRBD1 matches at 7 bases. The J segment lost 2 bases and the V segment lost 6 bases, leaving 9 bases of the junction unmatched. Germline CDR1 is MNHEY and CDR2 is SVGEGT. The CDR3 spans 15 residues.

This chain links TRBV9 with TRBJ2-7, with a possible D match to TRBD2 (5 bases). V was cut by 4 bases and J by 4 bases, with 18 bases left in between. CDR1 and CDR2 from the germline V gene are SGDLS and YYNGEE. CDR3 length equals 15 residues. The CDR3 loop reads CASSLYPSPRYEQYF. The DNA of the CDR3 is TGTGCCAGCAGCTTATATCCTAGCCCTCGGTACGAGCAGTACTTC.

J is TRBJ2-1 and V is TRBV19; 9 nucleotides agree with TRBD1. J was trimmed by 8 bases and V by 8 bases; bases with no gene match: 7. The CDR3 totals 13 residues. Germline CDR1 LNHDA, CDR2 SQIVND (reference sequence). CDR3 residues: CASGKGQGDEQFF. The CDR3 DNA reads as TGTGCCAGTGGTAAGGGACAGGGAGATGAGCAGTTCTTC.

For this clonotype: Mismatch with germline at one junction end may stem from a read error. The J gene is TRBJ2-6, the V gene TRBV4-1, with 8 bases lining up with TRBD1. Germline values: CDR1 MGHRA, CDR2 YSYEKL. The CDR3 is 18 amino acids. The CDR3 protein is CASGQGQGPSSGANFLTF. CDR3 nucleotides: TGCGCCAGCGGCCAAGGACAGGGACCCAGCTCTGGGGCCAACTTCCTGACTTTC.

V and J are TRBV25-1 and TRBJ2-5; no clear D gene. V was trimmed by 4 bases and J by 1 base, leaving 7 bases between them. CDR3 size: 13 residues. Germline V CDR1 and CDR2: MGHDK, SYGVNS. The DNA for the CDR3 is TGTGCCAGCAGTGGTGGGCCCCAAGAGACCCAGTACTTC. Translating it yields CASSGGPQETQYF. The complete variable domain, with remaining parts taken from reference TRBV25-1 and TRBJ2-5, reads EADIYQTPRYLVIGTGKKITLECSQTMGHDKMYWYQQDPGMELHLIHYSYGVNSTEKGDLSSESTVSRIRTEHFPLTLESARPSHTSQYLCASSGGPQETQYFGPGTRLLVL.

This clonotype was counted many times. The V and J genes are TRBV5-4 and TRBJ2-2, with D perhaps TRBD1 (6 bases). Per the germline V gene, CDR1 is SGHNT and CDR2 is YYREEE (reference sequence). Trimming took off 0 bases at V and 0 bases at J, with 9 bases between the two ends. This CDR3 comprises 16 residues. This CDR3 reads CASSLARGPNTGELFF. CDR3 DNA sequence: TGTGCCAGCAGCTTGGCCAGGGGCCCGAACACCGGGGAGCTGTTTTTT.

The rearrangement uses TRBV12-3 or TRBV12-4 and TRBJ2-7; 8 positions match TRBD2. With V trimmed by 4 bases and J by 5 bases, 7 bases remained unmatched. The CDR3 runs 14 residues. The DNA for the CDR3 is TGTGCCAGCAGTTCGGGGGGGGCATGTGACGAGCAGTACTTC. Protein product: CASSSGGACDEQYF.

The chain links TRBV6-5 to TRBJ2-3; 11 bases align to TRBD2. J lost 11 bases, V lost 4 bases, and 5 bases had no gene match. This CDR3 has 13 amino acids. Germline loops: CDR1 MNHEY, CDR2 SVGAGI. CDR3 DNA sequence: TGTGCCAGCAGTTCGGGACTAGCGGTGAAGCAGTATTTT. Residues: CASSSGLAVKQYF.

The chain joins TRBV18 to TRBJ2-4; TRBD1 might be the D (5 bases). This CDR3 has 15 amino acids. Deletions cut 3 bases from V and 2 bases from J, with 11 bases between. Germline V gives CDR1 KGHSH, CDR2 LQKENI. The CDR3 DNA sequence: TGTGCCAGCTCACCGGATCAGGGATCCAAAAACATTCAGTACTTC. Protein: CASSPDQGSKNIQYF. Full variable domain (rest looked up from reference TRBV18 and TRBJ2-4): NAGVMQNPRHLVRRRGQEARLRCSPMKGHSHVYWYRQLPEEGLKFMVYLQKENIIDESGMPKERFSAEFPKEGPSILRIQQVVRGDSAAYFCASSPDQGSKNIQYFGAGTRLSVL.

The CDR3 DNA reads as TGTGCCAGCAGCCTTCCGATAAATGAAAAACTGTTTTTT. This translates into CASSLPINEKLFF. This chain connects TRBV7-9 to TRBJ1-4; no clear D. Germline lookup yields CDR1 SEHNR and CDR2 FQNEAQ (reference sequence). V was trimmed by 5 bases and J by 5 bases, leaving 9 bases between them. The CDR3 spans 13 residues.

This clonotype has a count of ten or more. The J gene is TRBJ2-1, the V gene TRBV11-2; D could derive from TRBD1 or TRBD2 (5 bases each). The germline V gene has CDR1 SGHAT and CDR2 FQNNGV. CDR3 size: 15 residues. V was trimmed by 5 bases and J by 5 bases, leaving 16 bases between them. The CDR3 region has the DNA TGTGCCAGCAGCATCGATTATGGGACCCACAATGAGCAGTTCTTC. Residues: CASSIDYGTHNEQFF.

V usage is TRBV7-9 and J usage is TRBJ1-5, with D unclear. The CDR3 extends over 13 amino acids. Germline V CDR1 and CDR2: SEHNR, FQNEAQ (reference sequence). Trimming left V 4 bases short and J 9 bases short, with 13 bases between. CDR3 nucleotides: TGTGCCAGCAGCTCCCTAGATAGCTCGCCCCAGCATTTT. Protein: CASSSLDSSPQHF.